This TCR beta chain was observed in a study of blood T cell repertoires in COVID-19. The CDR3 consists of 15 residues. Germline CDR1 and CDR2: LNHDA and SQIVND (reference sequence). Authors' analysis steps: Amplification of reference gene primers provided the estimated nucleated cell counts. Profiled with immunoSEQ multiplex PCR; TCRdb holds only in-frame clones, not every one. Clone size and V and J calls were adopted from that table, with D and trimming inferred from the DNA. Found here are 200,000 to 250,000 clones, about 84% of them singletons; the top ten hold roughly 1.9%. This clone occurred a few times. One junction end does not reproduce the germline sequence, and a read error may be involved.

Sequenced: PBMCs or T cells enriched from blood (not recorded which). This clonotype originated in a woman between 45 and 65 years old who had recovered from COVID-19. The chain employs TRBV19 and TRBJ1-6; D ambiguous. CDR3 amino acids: CASSLRVSDNSPLHF. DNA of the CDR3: TGTGCCAGTAGTTTACGGGTCTCCGATAATTCACCCCTCCACTTT.